Listed here are 10 T cell receptor beta chains from one sample, sequenced in a study of blood T cell repertoires in COVID-19. Data came from immunoSEQ multiplex PCR; TCRdb stores just in-frame clones and leaves some out. The table shows 330,000 or so clones, with approximately 90% occurring only once. The material sequenced was peripheral blood. Receptors were obtained from a man aged 25 to 45 with COVID-19, enrolled during active disease.

The rearrangement links TRBV27 to TRBJ1-1; 9 nucleotides line up with TRBD1. Unmatched junction bases numbered 2, after V lost 1 base and J lost 5 bases. Germline loops: CDR1 MNHEY, CDR2 SMNVEV (reference sequence). The CDR3 loop spans 14 amino acids. CDR3 bases: TGTGCCAGCAGTTTATACAGGGGGCTGACTGAAGCTTTCTTT. Amino acids: CASSLYRGLTEAFF.

This rearrangement joins TRBV29-1 to TRBJ2-1, with D tentatively TRBD1 (6 bases). The CDR3 totals 12 residues. Trimming left V 3 bases short and J 7 bases short, with 10 bases between. CDR1 and CDR2 (germline): SQVTM, ANQGSEA. The CDR3 loop reads CSVDSRGNEQFF. The CDR3 DNA is TGCAGCGTTGATTCGAGGGGGAATGAGCAGTTCTTC.

The chain has TRBV7-2 and TRBJ2-3; D is unresolved. V was clipped by 2 bases and J by 0 bases, with 12 bases between them. Germline CDR1 reads SGHTA; CDR2 reads FQGNSA. CDR3 size: 16 residues. In DNA, the CDR3 is TGTGCCAGCAGCTTAATGCCGGTGAGGAGCACAGATACGCAGTATTTT. It codes for CASSLMPVRSTDTQYF.

The rearrangement joins TRBV30 to TRBJ1-4; D unresolved. V was cut by 0 bases and J by 6 bases, with 11 bases left in between. This CDR3 contains 14 residues. CDR1 and CDR2 from the germline V gene are GTSNPN and SVGIG (reference sequence). CDR3 protein: CAWSVVRKHEKLFF. DNA for the CDR3: TGTGCCTGGAGTGTCGTCAGGAAGCATGAAAAACTGTTTTTT. Full variable domain (missing parts from reference TRBV30 and TRBJ1-4): SQTIHQWPATLVQPVGSPLSLECTVEGTSNPNLYWYRQAAGRGLQLLFYSVGIGQISSEVPQNLSASRPQDRQFILSSKKLLLSDSGFYLCAWSVVRKHEKLFFGSGTQLSVL.

The V and J genes are TRBV5-6 and TRBJ1-5, with 7 bases that match TRBD1. The CDR3 is made up of 16 amino acids. V trimming: 0 bases; J trimming: 4 bases; junction bases outside the gene matches: 7. Germline CDR1 and CDR2: SGHDT and YYEEEE. The CDR3 sequence is CASSLGAGTVNQPQHF. CDR3 DNA: TGTGCCAGCAGCTTGGGAGCAGGGACAGTAAATCAGCCCCAGCATTTT.

V is TRBV9 and J is TRBJ1-1; D is ambiguous. The germline V and J ends were trimmed by 3 bases and 0 bases, with 9 bases remaining between them. Per the germline V gene, CDR1 is SGDLS and CDR2 is YYNGEE. The CDR3 has 14 residues. This chain's CDR3 is CASSGGALNTEAFF. The CDR3 DNA reads TGTGCCAGCAGCGGTGGAGCTTTGAACACTGAAGCTTTCTTT.

The V gene is TRBV7-2, the J gene TRBJ2-7; the match to TRBD1 covers 7 bases. The V gene's germline CDR1 is SGHTA and CDR2 FQGNSA. The V and J ends lost 5 bases and 7 bases, in that order; junction bases with no gene match: 8. The CDR3 consists of 13 residues. The CDR3 here is CASSRGQYKEQYF. DNA of the CDR3: TGTGCCAGCAGCCGGGGACAGTACAAAGAGCAGTACTTC.

DNA of the CDR3: TGTGCCAGCAGCACAGGACAGACTTATAGCAATCAGCCCCAGCATTTT. The encoded protein is CASSTGQTYSNQPQHF. V usage is TRBV28 and J usage is TRBJ1-5; TRBD1 might be the D (6 bases). The CDR3 spans 16 residues. V was clipped by 6 bases and J by 0 bases, with 15 bases between them. Germline CDR1 and CDR2: MDHEN and SYDVKM.

The chain links TRBV19 to TRBJ1-2; D might be TRBD1 (6 bases). The germline V gene has CDR1 LNHDA and CDR2 SQIVND (reference sequence). CDR3 length: 13 residues. V lost 7 bases, J lost 2 bases, and 11 bases lay in between. The CDR3 coding sequence is TGTGCCAGTATTGACAGGACGAACTATGGCTACACCTTC. Translating gives CASIDRTNYGYTF.

The chain links TRBV4-1 to TRBJ1-4, with 8 bases matching TRBD1. The J segment lost 8 bases and the V segment lost 3 bases, leaving 5 bases of the junction unmatched. CDR1 is MGHRA, CDR2 YSYEKL, per germline. CDR3 size: 14 residues. As DNA, the CDR3 is TGCGCCAGCAGCCAGGGACAGGCTCGGGAAAAACTGTTTTTT. It is translated as CASSQGQAREKLFF.